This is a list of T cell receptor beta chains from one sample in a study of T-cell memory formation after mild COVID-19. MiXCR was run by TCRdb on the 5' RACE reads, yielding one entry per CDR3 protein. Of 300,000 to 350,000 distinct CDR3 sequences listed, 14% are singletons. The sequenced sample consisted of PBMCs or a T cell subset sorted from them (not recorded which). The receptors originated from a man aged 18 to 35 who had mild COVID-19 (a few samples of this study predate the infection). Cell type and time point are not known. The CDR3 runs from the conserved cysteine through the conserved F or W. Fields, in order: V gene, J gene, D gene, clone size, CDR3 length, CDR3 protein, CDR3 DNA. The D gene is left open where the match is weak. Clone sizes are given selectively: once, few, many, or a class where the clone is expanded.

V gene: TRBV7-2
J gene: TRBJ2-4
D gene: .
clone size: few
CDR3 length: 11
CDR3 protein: CASSLARLQYF
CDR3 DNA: TGTGCCAGCAGCTTAGCGCGGTTACAGTACTTC

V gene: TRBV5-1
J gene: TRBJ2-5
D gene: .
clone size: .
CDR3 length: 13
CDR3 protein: CASSLANWETQYF
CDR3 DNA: TGCGCCAGCAGCTTGGCCAATTGGGAGACCCAGTACTTC

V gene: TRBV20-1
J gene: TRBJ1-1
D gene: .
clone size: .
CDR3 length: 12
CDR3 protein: CSALGILVAAFF
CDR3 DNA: TGCAGTGCCCTGGGCATCCTTGTCGCGGCTTTCTTT

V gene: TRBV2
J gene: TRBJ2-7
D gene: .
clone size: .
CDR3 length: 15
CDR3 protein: CASTPKGVMGYEQYF
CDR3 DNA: TGTGCCAGCACCCCCAAGGGGGTCATGGGTTACGAGCAGTACTTC

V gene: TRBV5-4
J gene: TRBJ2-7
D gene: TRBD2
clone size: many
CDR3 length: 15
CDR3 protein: CASSAAGGLSYEQYF
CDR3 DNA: TGTGCCAGCAGCGCAGCGGGGGGTCTCTCCTACGAGCAGTACTTC

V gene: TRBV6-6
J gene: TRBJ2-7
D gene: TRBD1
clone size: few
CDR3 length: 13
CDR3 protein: CASSHGTALEQYF
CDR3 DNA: TGTGCCAGCAGTCACGGGACAGCCTTGGAGCAGTACTTC

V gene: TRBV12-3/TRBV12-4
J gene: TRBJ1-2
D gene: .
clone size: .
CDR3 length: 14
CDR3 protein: CASSSRITGDGYTF
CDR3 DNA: TGTGCCAGCAGCTCCCGAATCACAGGAGATGGCTACACCTTC

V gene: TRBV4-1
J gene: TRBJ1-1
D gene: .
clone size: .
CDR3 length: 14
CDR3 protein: CASSSRQTLAEAFF
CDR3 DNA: TGCGCCAGCAGCAGCCGACAGACGCTCGCTGAAGCTTTCTTT

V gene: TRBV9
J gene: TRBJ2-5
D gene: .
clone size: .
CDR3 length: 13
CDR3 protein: CASSVGVAETQYF
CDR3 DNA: TGTGCCAGCAGCGTTGGGGTAGCGGAGACCCAGTACTTC

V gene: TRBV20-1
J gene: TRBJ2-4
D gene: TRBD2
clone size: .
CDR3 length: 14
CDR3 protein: CSARDLAGVDIQYF
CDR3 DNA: TGCAGTGCTAGAGACCTAGCGGGGGTAGACATTCAGTACTTC

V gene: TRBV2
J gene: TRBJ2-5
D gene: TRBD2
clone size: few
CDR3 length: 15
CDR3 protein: CASSYWGGSEETQYF
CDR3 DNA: TGTGCCAGCAGCTACTGGGGGGGGTCGGAAGAGACCCAGTACTTC

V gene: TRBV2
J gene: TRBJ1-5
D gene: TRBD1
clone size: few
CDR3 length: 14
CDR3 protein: CASSDGQGHQPQHF
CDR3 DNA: TGTGCCAGCAGTGATGGACAGGGACATCAGCCCCAGCATTTT

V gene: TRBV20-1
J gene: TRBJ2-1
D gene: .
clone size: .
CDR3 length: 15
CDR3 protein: CSASTRLSGRDEQFF
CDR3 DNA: TGCAGTGCCTCCACCCGGCTGTCAGGCCGCGATGAGCAGTTCTTC

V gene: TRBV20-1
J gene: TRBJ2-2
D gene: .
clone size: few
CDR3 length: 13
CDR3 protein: CSASRPNTGELFF
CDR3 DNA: TGCAGTGCTAGCCGGCCGAACACCGGGGAGCTGTTTTTT

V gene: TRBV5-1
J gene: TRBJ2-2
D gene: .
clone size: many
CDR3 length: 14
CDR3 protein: CASSSGVNTGELFF
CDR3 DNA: TGCGCCAGCAGCTCGGGGGTTAACACCGGGGAGCTGTTTTTT

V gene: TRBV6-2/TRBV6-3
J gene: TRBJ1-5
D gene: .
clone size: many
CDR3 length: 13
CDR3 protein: CASGYTAYQPQHF
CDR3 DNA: TGTGCCAGCGGTTACACGGCGTATCAGCCCCAGCATTTT

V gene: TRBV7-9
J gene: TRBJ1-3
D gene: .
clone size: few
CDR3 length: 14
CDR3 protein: CASSLPGSGNTIYF
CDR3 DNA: TGTGCCAGCAGCTTACCGGGGAGTGGAAACACCATATATTTT

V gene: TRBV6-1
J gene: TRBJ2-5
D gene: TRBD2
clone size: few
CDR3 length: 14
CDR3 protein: CASTASGAQETQYF
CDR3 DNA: TGTGCCAGCACGGCTAGCGGGGCTCAAGAGACCCAGTACTTC

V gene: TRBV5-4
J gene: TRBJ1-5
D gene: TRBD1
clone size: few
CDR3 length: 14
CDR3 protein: CASSTDRANQPQHF
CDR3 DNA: TGTGCCAGCAGCACCGACAGGGCCAATCAGCCCCAGCATTTT

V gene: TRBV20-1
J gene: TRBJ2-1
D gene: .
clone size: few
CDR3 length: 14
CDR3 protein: CSASNRGPYNEQFF
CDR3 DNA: TGCAGTGCTTCCAACCGAGGGCCTTACAATGAGCAGTTCTTC

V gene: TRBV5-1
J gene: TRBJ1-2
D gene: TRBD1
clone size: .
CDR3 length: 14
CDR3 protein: CASGIQGAPYGYTF
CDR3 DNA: TGCGCCAGCGGGATACAGGGGGCCCCCTATGGCTACACCTTC